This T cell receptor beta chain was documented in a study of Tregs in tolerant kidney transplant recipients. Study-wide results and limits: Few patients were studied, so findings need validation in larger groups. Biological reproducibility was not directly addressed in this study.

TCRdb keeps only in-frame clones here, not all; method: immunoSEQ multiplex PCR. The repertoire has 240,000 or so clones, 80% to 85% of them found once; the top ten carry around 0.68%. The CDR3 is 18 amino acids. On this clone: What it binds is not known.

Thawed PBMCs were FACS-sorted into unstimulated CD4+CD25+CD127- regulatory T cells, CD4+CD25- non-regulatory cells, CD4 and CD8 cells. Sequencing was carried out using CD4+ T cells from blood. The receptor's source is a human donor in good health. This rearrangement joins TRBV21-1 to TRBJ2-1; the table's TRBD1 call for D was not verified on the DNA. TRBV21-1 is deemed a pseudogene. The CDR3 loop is CASSKLGTGAFSYNEQFF. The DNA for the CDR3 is TGTGCCAGCAGCAAATTGGGGACAGGGGCCTTCTCCTACAATGAGCAGTTCTTC.